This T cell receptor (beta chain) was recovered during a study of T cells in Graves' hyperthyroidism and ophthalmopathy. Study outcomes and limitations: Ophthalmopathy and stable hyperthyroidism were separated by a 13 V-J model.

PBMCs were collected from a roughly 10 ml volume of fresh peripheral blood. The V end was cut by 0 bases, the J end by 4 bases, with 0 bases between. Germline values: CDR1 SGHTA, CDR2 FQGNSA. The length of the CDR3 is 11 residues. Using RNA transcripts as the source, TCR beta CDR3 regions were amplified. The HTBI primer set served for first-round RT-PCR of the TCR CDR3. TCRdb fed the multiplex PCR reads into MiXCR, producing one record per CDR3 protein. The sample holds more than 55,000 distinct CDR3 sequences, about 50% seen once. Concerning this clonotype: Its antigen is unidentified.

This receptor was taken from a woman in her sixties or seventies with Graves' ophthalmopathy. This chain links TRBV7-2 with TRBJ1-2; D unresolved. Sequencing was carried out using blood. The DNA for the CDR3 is TGTGCCAGCAGCTTAGCCTATGGCTACACCTTC. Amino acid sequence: CASSLAYGYTF. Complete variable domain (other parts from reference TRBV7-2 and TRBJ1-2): GAGVSQSPSNKVTEKGKDVELRCDPISGHTALYWYRQSLGQGLEFLIYFQGNSAPDKSGLPSDRFSAERTGGSVSTLTIQRTQQEDSAVYLCASSLAYGYTFGSGTRLTVV.